One TCR beta chain is described in this entry. Its antigen is not known. Trimming at V came to 6 bases and at J to 8 bases, leaving 9 bases not matched to a gene. The V gene's germline CDR1 is MNHNS and CDR2 SASEGT. The CDR3 is made up of 13 amino acids. Synthesis of TCR cDNA relied on 5'RACE template switching, which attached a universal primer site and UMIs. TCRdb re-called the 5' RACE reads with MiXCR, one entry per CDR3 protein. Among some 390,000 distinct CDR3 sequences listed, roughly 20% were seen once. These data originate in a study of T cells after yellow fever vaccination. Study-level results: Repertoires obtained by FACS sorting could include abundant clonotypes that entered as contaminants from the bulk population. The study found a weaker secondary response that peaked faster, day 5 versus 15. The CD4 compartment and the CD8 compartment contained a small share of clonotypes in common.

The sequence was collected from a young man who received the YFV17D yellow fever vaccine. The chain joins TRBV6-1 to TRBJ1-2, with TRBD1 matching over 7 bases. Sequencing was performed on PBMCs, taken before the yellow fever booster vaccination. The CDR3 loop is CASSDTGVGGYTF. CDR3 in DNA: TGTGCCAGCAGCGACACAGGGGTAGGCGGCTACACCTTC.